The T cell receptor (beta chain) described here comes from a study of blood T cell repertoires in COVID-19. Looking at the study overall: Donors in the United States, Italy and Spain gave samples during acute or convalescent COVID-19. Sample material is recorded as cDNA or gDNA derived from T cells, B-cell-depleted T cells, or PBMCs.

Per the original data handling: Amplification from reference gene primers served as the basis for estimated nucleated cell counts. This table comes from immunoSEQ multiplex PCR, and its TCRdb copy is limited to in-frame clones, with some not included. The V and J calls and clone size were taken over from that table, and D and trimming were inferred from the DNA. The sample comprises just over 650,000 clones, just under 90% of which are singletons, and roughly 0.26% rests with the top ten. With 0 bases removed from V and 0 bases from J, the gap between germline ends came to 15 bases. The CDR3 is 18 residues long.

Source material: peripheral blood. This TCR derives from a woman between 18 and 30 years old with acute or convalescent COVID-19. The chain uses TRBV23-1 and TRBJ1-5; tentatively, D is TRBD1 (6 bases). TRBV23-1 is treated as an ORF (open reading frame) with a function not yet certain. CDR3 amino acids: CASSQSDRGQPSNQPQHF. For the CDR3, the DNA is TGCGCCAGCAGTCAATCGGACCGAGGACAGCCTAGCAATCAGCCCCAGCATTTT.